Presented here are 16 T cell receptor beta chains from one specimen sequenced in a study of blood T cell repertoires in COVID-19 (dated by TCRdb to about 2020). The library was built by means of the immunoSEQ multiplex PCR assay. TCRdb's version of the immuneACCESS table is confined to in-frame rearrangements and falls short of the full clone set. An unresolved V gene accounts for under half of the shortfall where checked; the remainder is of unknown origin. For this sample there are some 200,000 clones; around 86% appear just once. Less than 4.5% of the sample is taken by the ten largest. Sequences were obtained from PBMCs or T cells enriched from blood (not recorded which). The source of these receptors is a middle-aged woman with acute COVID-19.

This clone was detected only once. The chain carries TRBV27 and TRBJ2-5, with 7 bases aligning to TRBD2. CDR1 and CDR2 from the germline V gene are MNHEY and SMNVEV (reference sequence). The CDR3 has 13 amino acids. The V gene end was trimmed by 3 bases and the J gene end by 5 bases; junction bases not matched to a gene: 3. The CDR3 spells CASSLPGRETQYF. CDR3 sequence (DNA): TGTGCCAGCAGTTTGCCCGGGAGGGAGACCCAGTACTTC.

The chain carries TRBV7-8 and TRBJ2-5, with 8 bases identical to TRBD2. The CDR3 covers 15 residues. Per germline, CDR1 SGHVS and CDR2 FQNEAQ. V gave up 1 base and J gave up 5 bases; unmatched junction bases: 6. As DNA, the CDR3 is TGTGCCAGCAGCTTAGGTCTGACTAGCGTGGAGACCCAGTACTTC. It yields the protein CASSLGLTSVETQYF.

Written as DNA, the CDR3 is TGTGCCAGCAGTCCCACAGGATCCGGCGGAAACACCATATATTTT. Amino acid sequence: CASSPTGSGGNTIYF. This chain links TRBV6-2 or TRBV6-3 with TRBJ1-3, with D possibly matching TRBD1 (5 bases). This CDR3 has 15 residues. Germline V gene lookup returns CDR1 MNHEY and CDR2 SVGEGT. V lost 5 bases and J 4 bases, leaving 15 bases between the germline ends.

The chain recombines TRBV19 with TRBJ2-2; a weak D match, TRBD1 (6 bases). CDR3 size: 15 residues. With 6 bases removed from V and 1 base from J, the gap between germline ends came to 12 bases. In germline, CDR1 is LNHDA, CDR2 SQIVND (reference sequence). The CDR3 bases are TGTGCCAGTAGCCTCGGGACACAGAACACCGGGGAGCTGTTTTTT. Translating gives CASSLGTQNTGELFF.

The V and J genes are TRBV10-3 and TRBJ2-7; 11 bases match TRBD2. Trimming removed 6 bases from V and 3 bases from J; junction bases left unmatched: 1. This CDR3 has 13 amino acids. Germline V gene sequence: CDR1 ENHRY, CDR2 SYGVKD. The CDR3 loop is CAISGTSGYEQYV. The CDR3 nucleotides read TGTGCCATCAGCGGGACTAGCGGCTACGAGCAGTACGTC.

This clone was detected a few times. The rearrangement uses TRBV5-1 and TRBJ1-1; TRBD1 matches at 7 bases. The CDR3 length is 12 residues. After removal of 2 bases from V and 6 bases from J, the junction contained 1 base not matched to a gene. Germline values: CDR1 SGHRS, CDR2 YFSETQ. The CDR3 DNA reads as TGCGCCAGCAGCTTTCAGGGGGCTGAAGCTTTCTTT. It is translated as CASSFQGAEAFF.

CDR3 nucleotide sequence: TGTGCCAGCAACTGGGACAGGCAAACCGGGGAGCTGTTTTTT. Translation: CASNWDRQTGELFF. This chain uses TRBV19 with TRBJ2-2; the match to TRBD1 covers 8 bases. This CDR3 has 14 residues. The germline V gene has CDR1 LNHDA and CDR2 SQIVND (reference sequence). Trimming at V came to 9 bases and at J to 5 bases, leaving 8 bases not matched to a gene.

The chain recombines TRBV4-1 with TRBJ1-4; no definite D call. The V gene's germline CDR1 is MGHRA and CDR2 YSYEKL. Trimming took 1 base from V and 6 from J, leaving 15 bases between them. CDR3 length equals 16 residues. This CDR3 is CASSQGWNSIDEKLFF. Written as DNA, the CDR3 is TGCGCCAGCAGCCAAGGGTGGAACAGCATAGATGAAAAACTGTTTTTT.

In nucleotides, the CDR3 is TGCAGTGCTAGTGGGGGCGGCAATCAGCCCCAGCATTTT. Residues: CSASGGGNQPQHF. The chain recombines TRBV20-1 with TRBJ1-5; D may be TRBD1 (6 bases). Trimming left V 3 bases short and J 2 bases short, with 8 bases between. CDR3 length: 13 amino acids. Germline V gene sequence: CDR1 DFQATT, CDR2 SNEGSKA (reference sequence).

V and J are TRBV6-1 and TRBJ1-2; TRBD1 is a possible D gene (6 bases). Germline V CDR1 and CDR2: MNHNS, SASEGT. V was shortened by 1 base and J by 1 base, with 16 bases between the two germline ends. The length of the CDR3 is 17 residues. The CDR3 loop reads CASSEGAGQTYNYGYTF. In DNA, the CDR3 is TGTGCCAGCAGTGAAGGGGCTGGACAGACCTATAACTATGGCTACACCTTC.

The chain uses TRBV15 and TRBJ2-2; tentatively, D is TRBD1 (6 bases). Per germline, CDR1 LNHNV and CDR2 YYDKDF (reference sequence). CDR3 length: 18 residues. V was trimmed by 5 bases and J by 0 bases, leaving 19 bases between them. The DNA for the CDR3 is TGTGCCACCAGCGCCATGTCAGGGGTCTCCGCGAACACCGGGGAGCTGTTTTTT. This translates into CATSAMSGVSANTGELFF.

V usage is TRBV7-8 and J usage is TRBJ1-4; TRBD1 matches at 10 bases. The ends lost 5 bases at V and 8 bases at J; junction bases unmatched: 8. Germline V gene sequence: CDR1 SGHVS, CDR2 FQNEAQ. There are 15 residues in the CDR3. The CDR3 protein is CASSQIDRGPEKLFF. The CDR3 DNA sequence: TGTGCCAGCAGCCAGATTGACAGGGGGCCCGAAAAACTGTTTTTT.

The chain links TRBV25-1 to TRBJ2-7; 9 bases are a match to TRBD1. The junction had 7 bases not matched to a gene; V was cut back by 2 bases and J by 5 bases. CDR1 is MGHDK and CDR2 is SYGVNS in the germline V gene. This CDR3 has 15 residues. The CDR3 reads CASSEGTGKVHEQYF. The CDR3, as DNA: TGTGCCAGCAGTGAAGGGACAGGGAAAGTACACGAGCAGTACTTC.

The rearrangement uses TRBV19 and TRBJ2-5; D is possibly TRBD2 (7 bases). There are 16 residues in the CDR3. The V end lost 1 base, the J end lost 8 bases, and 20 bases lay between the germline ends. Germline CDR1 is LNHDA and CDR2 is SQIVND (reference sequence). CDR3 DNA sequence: TGTGCCAGTAGTATAGGCCGGGGGGCCCGCGTTCAAACCCAGTACTTC. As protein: CASSIGRGARVQTQYF.

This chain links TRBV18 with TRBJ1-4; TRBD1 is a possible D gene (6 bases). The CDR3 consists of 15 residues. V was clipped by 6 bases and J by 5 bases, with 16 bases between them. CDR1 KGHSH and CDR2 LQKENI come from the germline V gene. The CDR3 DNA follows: TGTGCCAGCTCTTCAACAGGGAATCCCAATGAAAAACTGTTTTTT. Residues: CASSSTGNPNEKLFF.

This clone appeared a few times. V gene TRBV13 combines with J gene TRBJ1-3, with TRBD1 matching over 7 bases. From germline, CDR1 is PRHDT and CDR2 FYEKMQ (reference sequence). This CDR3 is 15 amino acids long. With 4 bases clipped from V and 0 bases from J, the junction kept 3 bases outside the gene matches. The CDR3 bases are TGTGCCAGCAGCTCCGGGACAGCCTCTGGAAACACCATATATTTT. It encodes CASSSGTASGNTIYF.